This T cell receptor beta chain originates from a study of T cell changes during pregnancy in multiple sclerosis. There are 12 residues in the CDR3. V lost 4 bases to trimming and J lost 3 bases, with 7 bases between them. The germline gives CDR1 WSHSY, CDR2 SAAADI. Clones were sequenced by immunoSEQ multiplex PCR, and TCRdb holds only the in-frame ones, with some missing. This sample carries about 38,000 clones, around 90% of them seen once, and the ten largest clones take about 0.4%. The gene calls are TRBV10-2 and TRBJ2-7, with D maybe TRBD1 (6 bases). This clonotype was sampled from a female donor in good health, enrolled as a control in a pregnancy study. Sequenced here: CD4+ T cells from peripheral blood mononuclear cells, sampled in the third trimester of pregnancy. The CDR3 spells CASSGQVYEQYF. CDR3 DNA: TGCGCCAGCAGTGGACAGGTCTACGAGCAGTACTTC.